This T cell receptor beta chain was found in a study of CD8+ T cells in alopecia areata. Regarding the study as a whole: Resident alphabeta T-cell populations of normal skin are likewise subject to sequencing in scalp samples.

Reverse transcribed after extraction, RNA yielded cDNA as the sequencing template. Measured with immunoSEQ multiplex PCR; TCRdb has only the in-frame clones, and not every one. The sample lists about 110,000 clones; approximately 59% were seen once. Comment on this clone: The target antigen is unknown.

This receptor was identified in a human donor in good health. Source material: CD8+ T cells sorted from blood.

CDR3 sequence reads: CASAQGADYEQYF. In nucleotides, the CDR3 is TGTGCCAGTGCACAGGGGGCAGACTACGAGCAGTACTTC. V is TRBV7-9 and J is TRBJ2-7; 9 nucleotides agree with TRBD1. Germline CDR1 SEHNR, CDR2 FQNEAQ (reference sequence). V shed 9 bases, J shed 3 bases, and the junction held 6 bases outside the gene matches. The CDR3 has 13 amino acids.